This is a list of T cell receptor beta chains from one sample in a study of blood T cell repertoires in COVID-19. Profiling relied on immunoSEQ multiplex PCR, and the TCRdb table lists in-frame clones only, not all of them. The table includes tens of thousands of clones, approximately 90% detected once. The sample comprised peripheral blood. The receptor source for this set is a woman between 45 and 65 years old with COVID-19, enrolled during active disease. Both conserved end residues are part of each CDR3. Each record gives: V gene, J gene, CDR3 protein.

v_gene: TRBV28; j_gene: TRBJ2-5; CDR3aa: CASSLAGRAQYF
v_gene: TRBV6-2/TRBV6-3; j_gene: TRBJ2-1; CDR3aa: CASTPGQGVPYNEQFF
v_gene: TRBV6-5; j_gene: TRBJ2-1; CDR3aa: CASSRDRGDEQFF
v_gene: TRBV11-2; j_gene: TRBJ1-1; CDR3aa: CASSFLDRGITFF
v_gene: TRBV29-1; j_gene: TRBJ2-7; CDR3aa: CSVGGHGTYEQYF
v_gene: TRBV5-4; j_gene: TRBJ1-1; CDR3aa: CASTPTGRGEAFF
v_gene: TRBV9; j_gene: TRBJ2-3; CDR3aa: CASSASGTSVTDTQYF
v_gene: TRBV19; j_gene: TRBJ1-3; CDR3aa: CASTDSWRSGNTIYF
v_gene: TRBV19; j_gene: TRBJ1-1; CDR3aa: CASSMTVMNTEAFF
v_gene: TRBV7-3; j_gene: TRBJ2-4; CDR3aa: CASSSGGGGKNIQYF
v_gene: TRBV19; j_gene: TRBJ1-2; CDR3aa: CASAQRDSAAGGYTF
v_gene: TRBV7-6; j_gene: TRBJ1-1; CDR3aa: CASSLYAGFGEAFF
v_gene: TRBV6-5; j_gene: TRBJ1-6; CDR3aa: CASRQGLDSPLHF
v_gene: TRBV12-3/TRBV12-4; j_gene: TRBJ2-6; CDR3aa: CASSSSGANVLTF
v_gene: TRBV4-1; j_gene: TRBJ2-2; CDR3aa: CASRLAGGANTGELFF
v_gene: TRBV28; j_gene: TRBJ2-1; CDR3aa: CASVRGQSYNEQFF
v_gene: TRBV19; j_gene: TRBJ2-4; CDR3aa: CASSQQGLAKNIQYF
v_gene: TRBV27; j_gene: TRBJ1-1; CDR3aa: CASSYTGTSEAFF
v_gene: TRBV28; j_gene: TRBJ1-2; CDR3aa: CASSSPGQGPPGYTF
v_gene: TRBV10-3; j_gene: TRBJ2-2; CDR3aa: CAISEIQDTGELFF
v_gene: TRBV7-3; j_gene: TRBJ2-1; CDR3aa: CASSPTPDNEQFF
v_gene: TRBV5-1; j_gene: TRBJ2-1; CDR3aa: CASSSAAGGESNEQFF
v_gene: TRBV14; j_gene: TRBJ2-2; CDR3aa: CASSLGSTGELFF
v_gene: TRBV2; j_gene: TRBJ2-1; CDR3aa: CASSEGPNEQFF
v_gene: TRBV28; j_gene: TRBJ2-1; CDR3aa: CASSPAGPRHNEQFF
v_gene: TRBV7-9; j_gene: TRBJ2-2; CDR3aa: CASSPFASGTGELFF
v_gene: TRBV9; j_gene: TRBJ2-7; CDR3aa: CASSARDISYEQYF
v_gene: TRBV3-1/TRBV3-2; j_gene: TRBJ2-7; CDR3aa: CASSQGTPDYEQYF
v_gene: TRBV6-5; j_gene: TRBJ1-5; CDR3aa: CASSYSRVKPQHF
v_gene: TRBV10-3; j_gene: TRBJ2-7; CDR3aa: CAISKPGIPHEQYF
v_gene: TRBV7-9; j_gene: TRBJ2-5; CDR3aa: CASSRGETQYF
v_gene: TRBV6-5; j_gene: TRBJ2-5; CDR3aa: CASSLDPSGGETQYF
v_gene: TRBV6-5; j_gene: TRBJ2-2; CDR3aa: CASSFLTGELFF
v_gene: TRBV13; j_gene: TRBJ2-7; CDR3aa: CASSLGGSRDSYEQYF
v_gene: TRBV7-9; j_gene: TRBJ1-4; CDR3aa: CASSLGTAAKLFF
v_gene: TRBV30; j_gene: TRBJ2-5; CDR3aa: CAWSVLAGGRKTQYF
v_gene: TRBV28; j_gene: TRBJ1-2; CDR3aa: CASSSPRKNYGYTF
v_gene: TRBV7-6; j_gene: TRBJ2-7; CDR3aa: CASSLAQAGDYEQYF
v_gene: TRBV9; j_gene: TRBJ2-1; CDR3aa: CASSATLLADAYNEQFF
v_gene: TRBV14; j_gene: TRBJ2-3; CDR3aa: CASSQVVRAGTQYF
v_gene: TRBV12-1; j_gene: TRBJ2-7; CDR3aa: CASSPGTSGRDEQYF
v_gene: TRBV19; j_gene: TRBJ2-2; CDR3aa: CASSLQRGPGELFF
v_gene: TRBV10-3; j_gene: TRBJ2-2; CDR3aa: CAISERDTGELFF
v_gene: TRBV10-3; j_gene: TRBJ2-1; CDR3aa: CAISPLAGLSYNEQFF
v_gene: TRBV3-1/TRBV3-2; j_gene: TRBJ2-1; CDR3aa: CASSQTSRGNEQFF
v_gene: TRBV28; j_gene: TRBJ2-7; CDR3aa: CASSPRRDYEQYF
v_gene: TRBV28; j_gene: TRBJ1-2; CDR3aa: CASSSAGLYYGYTF